The 28 T cell receptor beta chains below come from one sample, sequenced in a study of CD8 T cell repertoires and HIV-1 epitope variants. The data were produced by immunoSEQ multiplex PCR, yet TCRdb's version contains in-frame clones alone and is incomplete. The repertoire includes roughly 6,800 clones, 60% to 80% of them detected once, and roughly 44% sits in the top ten. The antigens of these receptors remain unknown. What was sequenced was cultured CD8+ T cells derived from PBMCs. All receptors derive from a male donor with HIV.

This clone turned up a few times. V is TRBV5-1 and J is TRBJ1-1; D perhaps matches TRBD1 (5 bases). The CDR3 loop spans 14 amino acids. Between the trimmed V and J ends, which lost 0 bases and 4 bases, there was a span of 10 bases. Germline V gene lookup returns CDR1 SGHRS and CDR2 YFSETQ. The CDR3 loop reads CASSLVGRGTEAFF. The DNA for the CDR3 is TGCGCCAGCAGCTTGGTTGGAAGGGGCACTGAAGCTTTCTTT.

The chain couples TRBV5-5 to TRBJ2-7; D not resolved. The CDR3 is 14 amino acids. CDR1 SGHKS and CDR2 YYEKEE come from the germline V gene (reference sequence). V lost 0 bases and J 2 bases, leaving 9 bases between the germline ends. The CDR3 region has the DNA TGTGCCAGCAGCTTGGGAGGAGCCCCCTACGAGCAGTACTTC. It is translated as CASSLGGAPYEQYF.

The genes are TRBV18 and TRBJ2-2, with a possible D match to TRBD2 (6 bases). The CDR3 is made up of 17 amino acids. Deletions cut 3 bases from V and 1 base from J, with 15 bases between. Germline-derived CDR1 and CDR2 are KGHSH and LQKENI. CDR3 sequence: CASSPAEGDKNTGELFF. The CDR3 DNA reads as TGTGCCAGCTCACCCGCGGAGGGCGACAAGAACACCGGGGAGCTGTTTTTT.

The chain joins TRBV14 to TRBJ2-7, with TRBD2 identical over 7 bases. J lost 6 bases, V lost 1 base, and 6 bases had no gene match. This CDR3 region has 14 residues. Germline-derived CDR1 and CDR2 are SGHDN and FVKESK. The CDR3 protein is CASSQGVWTSEQYF. CDR3 nucleotide sequence: TGTGCCAGCAGCCAAGGGGTATGGACTAGCGAGCAGTACTTC.

This clone was found a few times. CDR3 coding DNA: TGTGCCAGCAGTCCAGACATGCCGAGCTCCTATAATTCACCCCTCCACTTT. This gives the protein CASSPDMPSSYNSPLHF. V gene TRBV2 combines with J gene TRBJ1-6; D unresolved. The CDR3 has 17 residues. Trimming stripped 5 bases from V and 0 bases from J, with 14 bases between. The germline CDR1 and CDR2 sequences are SNHLY and FYNNEI.

The V call is TRBV7-8, the J call TRBJ2-1, with TRBD1 as a possible D gene (5 bases). The length of the CDR3 is 17 residues. V was shortened by 1 base and J by 2 bases, with 15 bases between the two germline ends. Germline V lookup: CDR1 SGHVS, CDR2 FQNEAQ. The CDR3 nucleotides are TGTGCCAGCAGCTTAGTAGGGGCAGTGACGACCTACAATGAGCAGTTCTTC. Amino acid sequence: CASSLVGAVTTYNEQFF.

Only a few counts were recorded for this clone. The V call is TRBV13, the J call TRBJ1-2, with a tentative D call TRBD1 (6 bases). This CDR3 has 14 residues. From germline, CDR1 is PRHDT and CDR2 FYEKMQ (reference sequence). The ends were cut back, 3 bases at V and 4 bases at J, with 12 bases in the middle. CDR3 sequence (DNA): TGTGCCAGCAGCTTCGCGGACAGCTTCTATGGCTACACCTTC. This encodes CASSFADSFYGYTF.

The J gene is TRBJ1-1, the V gene TRBV4-1; D is perhaps TRBD1 (6 bases). Trimming cost V 8 bases and J 3 bases, with 22 bases left between them. This CDR3 spans 16 amino acids. Germline V gives CDR1 MGHRA, CDR2 YSYEKL. The CDR3 loop is CASSHTGEGDYTEAFF. CDR3 coding DNA: TGCGCCAGCTCCCACACGGGCGAGGGGGACTACACTGAAGCTTTCTTT.

The V and J genes are TRBV7-2 and TRBJ1-1; D is unresolved. The CDR3 has 16 amino acids. Germline V gene sequence: CDR1 SGHTA, CDR2 FQGNSA. Trimming took 0 bases from V and 0 from J, leaving 11 bases between them. CDR3 amino acids: CASSLASFALNTEAFF. The CDR3 nucleotides are TGTGCCAGCAGCTTAGCAAGTTTTGCGTTGAACACTGAAGCTTTCTTT.

V is TRBV7-9 and J is TRBJ1-4; TRBD1 might be the D (5 bases). CDR3 size: 16 residues. The germline V and J ends were trimmed by 0 bases and 8 bases, with 16 bases remaining between them. In germline, CDR1 is SEHNR, CDR2 FQNEAQ (reference sequence). This CDR3 is CASSLADETWDEKLFF. The CDR3 region has the DNA TGTGCCAGCAGCTTAGCGGACGAAACCTGGGACGAAAAACTGTTTTTT.

The chain joins TRBV2 to TRBJ1-5; the D is unclear. The V end was cut by 8 bases, the J end by 3 bases, with 17 bases between. From germline, CDR1 is SNHLY and CDR2 FYNNEI. This CDR3 is built from 15 residues. The CDR3 DNA follows: TGTGCCAGCGAACTGGAGTCACGATCCAATCAGCCCCAGCATTTT. It encodes CASELESRSNQPQHF.

The rearrangement links TRBV4-1 to TRBJ2-7; no reliable D call. This CDR3 has 15 residues. Germline V gene data show CDR1 as MGHRA and CDR2 as YSYEKL. V gave up 0 bases and J gave up 2 bases, with 11 bases separating them. For the CDR3, the DNA is TGCGCCAGCAGCCAAGATTCGAGTTCCCCCTACGAGCAGTACTTC. It yields the protein CASSQDSSSPYEQYF.

CDR3 nucleotide sequence: TGTGCCAGCAGCTTAGAGGTCACTGAGCAGTTCTTC. This codes for CASSLEVTEQFF. V and J are TRBV7-9 and TRBJ2-1, with D hard to call. The germline V and J ends were trimmed by 1 base and 9 bases, with 7 bases remaining between them. Germline CDR1 SEHNR, CDR2 FQNEAQ (reference sequence). CDR3 size: 12 residues.

The chain combines TRBV30 with TRBJ1-5; TRBD1 matches at 9 bases. The germline gives CDR1 GTSNPN, CDR2 SVGIG (reference sequence). The CDR3 is 14 residues long. J lost 6 bases, V lost 3 bases, and 6 bases had no gene match. CDR3 region: CAWRRTGVSQPQHF. The CDR3 DNA is TGTGCCTGGAGGAGGACAGGGGTAAGTCAGCCCCAGCATTTT.

J is TRBJ2-5 and V is TRBV25-1, with no clear D. V lost 3 bases and J 5 bases, leaving 13 bases between the germline ends. Germline V lookup: CDR1 MGHDK, CDR2 SYGVNS. This CDR3 has 14 residues. The CDR3 is CASSETVKGETQYF. In DNA form, the CDR3 reads TGTGCCAGCAGTGAGACCGTGAAGGGCGAGACCCAGTACTTC. The complete variable domain, with remaining parts taken from reference TRBV25-1 and TRBJ2-5, reads EADIYQTPRYLVIGTGKKITLECSQTMGHDKMYWYQQDPGMELHLIHYSYGVNSTEKGDLSSESTVSRIRTEHFPLTLESARPSHTSQYLCASSETVKGETQYFGPGTRLLVL.

This clone came up a few times. The chain is built from TRBV7-9 and TRBJ1-1; weak D call: TRBD1 (5 bases). V was shortened by 5 bases and J by 1 base, with 17 bases between the two germline ends. The CDR3 is made up of 16 amino acids. Germline CDR1 SEHNR, CDR2 FQNEAQ (reference sequence). The CDR3 DNA is TGTGCCAGCAGCCGGGTCCTTGGGGGACCGAACACTGAAGCTTTCTTT. It is translated as CASSRVLGGPNTEAFF.

V gene TRBV5-4 combines with J gene TRBJ2-7; no definite D call. The CDR3 consists of 14 residues. V lost 0 bases to trimming and J lost 2 bases, with 9 bases between them. Germline values: CDR1 SGHNT, CDR2 YYREEE (reference sequence). The CDR3 DNA follows: TGTGCCAGCAGCTTGGCGGTGAAAACCTACGAGCAGTACTTC. Its translation is CASSLAVKTYEQYF.

V and J are TRBV9 and TRBJ2-3; no firm D call. The CDR3 loop spans 13 amino acids. V was shortened by 3 bases and J by 1 base, with 6 bases between the two germline ends. Germline CDR1 reads SGDLS; CDR2 reads YYNGEE. The DNA for the CDR3 is TGTGCCAGCAGCGCTCTGGGCACAGATACGCAGTATTTT. Protein product: CASSALGTDTQYF.

The CDR3 region is CASSATGTKETQYF. CDR3 coding DNA: TGTGCCAGCAGCGCGACAGGTACCAAAGAGACCCAGTACTTC. The genes are TRBV9 and TRBJ2-5, with a possible D match to TRBD1 (6 bases). The CDR3 sequence is 14 residues long. Germline V gene data show CDR1 as SGDLS and CDR2 as YYNGEE. Trimming left V 3 bases short and J 3 bases short, with 12 bases between.

CDR3 in amino acids: CASSYTGAQYF. The CDR3 coding sequence is TGTGCCAGCAGCTACACGGGTGCGCAGTACTTC. The chain combines TRBV7-2 with TRBJ2-7; D call uncertain. Germline assignment: CDR1 SGHTA and CDR2 FQGNSA. V was cut by 4 bases and J by 9 bases, with 10 bases left in between. The CDR3 covers 11 residues.

This chain joins TRBV5-1 and TRBJ2-5; no clear D. The CDR3 is 14 amino acids. Germline V gene sequence: CDR1 SGHRS, CDR2 YFSETQ. The germline V and J ends were trimmed by 2 bases and 1 base, with 9 bases remaining between them. The CDR3 coding sequence is TGCGCCAGCAGCTTTGGACGGACCCAAGAGACCCAGTACTTC. It yields the protein CASSFGRTQETQYF.

The chain carries TRBV7-2 and TRBJ2-5; TRBD1 matches at 7 bases. The CDR3 consists of 15 residues. CDR1 is SGHTA, CDR2 FQGNSA, per germline. Trimming at V came to 5 bases and at J to 0 bases, leaving 6 bases not matched to a gene. CDR3 amino acids: CASSATGFDQETQYF. The CDR3 coding sequence is TGTGCCAGCAGCGCGACAGGGTTCGACCAAGAGACCCAGTACTTC.

The V call is TRBV23-1, the J call TRBJ1-2, with D tentatively TRBD1 (5 bases). TRBV23-1 is noted as an ORF with a role that remains uncertain. Deletions cut 4 bases from V and 4 bases from J, with 16 bases between. The CDR3 runs 15 residues. The CDR3 loop reads CASSRPDLGPYGYTF. The CDR3, as DNA: TGCGCCAGCAGTCGGCCGGACCTGGGGCCCTATGGCTACACCTTC.

The chain carries TRBV27 and TRBJ2-7; D uncertain. CDR3 length equals 12 residues. Trimming pared 6 bases from V and 4 bases from J, leaving 10 bases between. Germline CDR1 and CDR2: MNHEY and SMNVEV (reference sequence). The CDR3 protein is CASSPATYEQYF. For the CDR3, the DNA is TGTGCCAGCAGCCCGGCAACATACGAGCAGTACTTC.

The chain employs TRBV2 and TRBJ2-3; D is unresolved. Germline lookup yields CDR1 SNHLY and CDR2 FYNNEI. V lost 3 bases and J 2 bases, leaving 9 bases between the germline ends. The length of the CDR3 is 14 residues. The CDR3 reads CASSDVGATDTQYF. In nucleotides, the CDR3 is TGTGCCAGCAGTGATGTTGGCGCCACAGATACGCAGTATTTT. Using reference TRBV2 and TRBJ2-3 for the parts outside the CDR3, the full variable domain is EPEVTQTPSHQVTQMGQEVILRCVPISNHLYFYWYRQILGQKVEFLVSFYNNEISEKSEIFDDQFSVERPDGSNFTLKIRSTKLEDSAMYFCASSDVGATDTQYFGPGTRLTVL.

The chain uses TRBV7-9 and TRBJ1-3; no clear D. V was trimmed by 4 bases and J by 0 bases, leaving 16 bases between them. Germline values: CDR1 SEHNR, CDR2 FQNEAQ (reference sequence). CDR3 length: 17 amino acids. The CDR3 coding sequence is TGTGCCAGCAGCTCGCTAGCGGCGCTGAGCTCTGGAAACACCATATATTTT. It translates to CASSSLAALSSGNTIYF.

This clone is a singleton in its sample. The chain employs TRBV7-2 and TRBJ1-1; D call uncertain. CDR3 length: 14 amino acids. From germline, CDR1 is SGHTA and CDR2 FQGNSA. Trimming stripped 5 bases from V and 2 bases from J, with 12 bases between. In DNA form, the CDR3 reads TGTGCCAGCAGCCTATCACGGGTTAACACTGAAGCTTTCTTT. The encoded protein is CASSLSRVNTEAFF.

V gene TRBV2 combines with J gene TRBJ2-1; 8 positions match TRBD2. The CDR3 sequence is 14 residues long. Germline V gene data show CDR1 as SNHLY and CDR2 as FYNNEI. Trimming removed 6 bases from V and 10 bases from J; junction bases left unmatched: 11. The DNA of the CDR3 is TGTGCCAGCAGGGTAGCGGGGCTTCAGGGGGAGCAGTTCTTC. It specifies CASRVAGLQGEQFF.